This T cell receptor beta chain was profiled in a study of blood T cell repertoires in COVID-19. Across the study: Some COVID-19 samples were acute and others convalescent; all came from the United States, Italy and Spain. From T cells, B-cell-depleted T cells, or PBMCs came the material, which was cDNA or gDNA.

Per the study methods: Amplifying reference gene primers gave estimates of nucleated cell counts. TCRdb keeps only in-frame clones here, not all; method: immunoSEQ multiplex PCR. V, J and clone size are taken as reported in that table, and D and trimming were inferred from the DNA itself. The sample carries roughly 77,000 clones, roughly 71% recorded once. The Seattle patients joined while their infection was active and were tracked longitudinally afterward. CDR3 length: 15 residues. Germline CDR1 reads SGHTA; CDR2 reads FQGTGA. The V end was cut by 5 bases, the J end by 5 bases, with 18 bases between. This clone was detected a few times.

The V call is TRBV7-3, the J call TRBJ2-5; possible D gene TRBD1, 5 bases. This sequence originates from a man in his 60s with COVID-19, enrolled during active disease. Sequences were obtained from peripheral blood. For the CDR3, the DNA is TGTGCCAGCAGCCTTCAGGGTTCGTTTGGGGAGACCCAGTACTTC. Its protein product is CASSLQGSFGETQYF. The full variable domain, completed using reference TRBV7-3 and TRBJ2-5, is GAGVSQTPSNKVTEKGKYVELRCDPISGHTALYWYRQSLGQGPEFLIYFQGTGAADDSGLPNDRFFAVRPEGSVSTLKIQRTERGDSAVYLCASSLQGSFGETQYFGPGTRLLVL.